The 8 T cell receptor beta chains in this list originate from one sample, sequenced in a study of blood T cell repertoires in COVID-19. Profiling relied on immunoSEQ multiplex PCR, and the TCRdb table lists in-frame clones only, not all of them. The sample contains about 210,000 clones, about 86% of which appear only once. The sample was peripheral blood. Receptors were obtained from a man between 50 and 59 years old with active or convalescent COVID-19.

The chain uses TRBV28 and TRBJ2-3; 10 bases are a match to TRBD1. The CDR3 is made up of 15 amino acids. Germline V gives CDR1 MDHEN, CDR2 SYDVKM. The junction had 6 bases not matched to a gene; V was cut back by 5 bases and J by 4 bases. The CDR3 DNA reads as TGTGCCAGCAGTATCCGGGACAGGGGACCAGATACGCAGTATTTT. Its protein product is CASSIRDRGPDTQYF. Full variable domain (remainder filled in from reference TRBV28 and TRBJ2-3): DVKVTQSSRYLVKRTGEKVFLECVQDMDHENMFWYRQDPGLGLRLIYFSYDVKMKEKGDIPEGYSVSREKKERFSLILESASTNQTSMYLCASSIRDRGPDTQYFGPGTRLTVL.

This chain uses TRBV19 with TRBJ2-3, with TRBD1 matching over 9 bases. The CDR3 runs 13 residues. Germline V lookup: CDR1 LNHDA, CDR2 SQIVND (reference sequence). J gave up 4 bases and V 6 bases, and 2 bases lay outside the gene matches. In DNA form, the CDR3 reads TGTGCCAGTAGCCGGGACAGGGCAGATACGCAGTATTTT. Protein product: CASSRDRADTQYF.

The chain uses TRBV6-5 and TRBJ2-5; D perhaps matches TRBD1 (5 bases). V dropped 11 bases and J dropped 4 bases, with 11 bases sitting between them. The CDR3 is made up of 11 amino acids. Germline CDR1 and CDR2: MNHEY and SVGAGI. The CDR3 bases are TGTGCCTCGGGTCAGGGAGAGACCCAGTACTTC. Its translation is CASGQGETQYF.

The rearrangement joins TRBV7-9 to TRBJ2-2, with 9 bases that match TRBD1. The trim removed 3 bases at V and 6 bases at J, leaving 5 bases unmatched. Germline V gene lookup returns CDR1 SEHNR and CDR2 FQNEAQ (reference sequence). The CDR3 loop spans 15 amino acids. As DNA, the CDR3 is TGTGCCAGCAGCTTGGACAGGGGTTGGGCCGGGGAGCTGTTTTTT. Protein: CASSLDRGWAGELFF.

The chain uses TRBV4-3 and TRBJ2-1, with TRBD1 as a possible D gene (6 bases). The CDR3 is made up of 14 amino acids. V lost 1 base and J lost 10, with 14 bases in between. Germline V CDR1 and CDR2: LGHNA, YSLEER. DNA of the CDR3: TGCGCCAGCAGCCAAGCCCCGGGGACACGGGAGCAGTTCTTC. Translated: CASSQAPGTREQFF.

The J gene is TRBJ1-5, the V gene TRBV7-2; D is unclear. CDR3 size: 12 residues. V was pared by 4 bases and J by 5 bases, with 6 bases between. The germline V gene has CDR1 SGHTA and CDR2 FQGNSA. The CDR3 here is CASSSRYQPQHF. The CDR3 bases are TGTGCCAGCAGCTCCCGTTATCAGCCCCAGCATTTT. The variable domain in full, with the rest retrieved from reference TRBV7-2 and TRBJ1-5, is GAGVSQSPSNKVTEKGKDVELRCDPISGHTALYWYRQSLGQGLEFLIYFQGNSAPDKSGLPSDRFSAERTGGSVSTLTIQRTQQEDSAVYLCASSSRYQPQHFGDGTRLSIL.

CDR3 loop: CASAGTGAGANVLTF. Written as DNA, the CDR3 is TGTGCCAGTGCCGGGACAGGGGCTGGGGCCAACGTCCTGACTTTC. The chain links TRBV19 to TRBJ2-6, with 10 bases that match TRBD1. V trimming: 8 bases; J trimming: 2 bases; junction bases outside the gene matches: 3. There are 15 residues in the CDR3. CDR1 and CDR2 from the germline V gene are LNHDA and SQIVND (reference sequence).

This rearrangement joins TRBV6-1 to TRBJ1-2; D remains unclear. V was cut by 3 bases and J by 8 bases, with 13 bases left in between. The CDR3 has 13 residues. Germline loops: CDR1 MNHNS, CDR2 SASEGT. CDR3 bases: TGTGCCAGCAGTGAGGTTGGGCCGTACGGCTACACCTTC. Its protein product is CASSEVGPYGYTF.